This T cell receptor beta chain was sequenced during a study of graft-versus-host responses after intestinal transplantation. Study in general: Recipients across the board were started on anti-thymocyte globulin induction, then kept on tacrolimus and steroids for about 3 years.

Study-wide findings and caveats: Within the allografts of patients who had graft-donor T cell macrochimerism, graft-versus-host to host-versus-graft clonal ratios were high. GvH clones turned up in recipient marrow; some had shown up first in ileum or blood.

There are 16 residues in the CDR3. Germline V gene sequence: CDR1 SGDLS, CDR2 YYNGEE. V dropped 0 bases and J dropped 2 bases, with 13 bases sitting between them. TCRdb keeps only in-frame clones here, not all; method: immunoSEQ multiplex PCR. The sample lists around 33,000 clones, 90% to 95% seen once, with 0.65% to 0.95% in the top ten. Note on this clone: Its matching antigen is unknown.

Here the sequenced sample was PBMCs, taken 16 days after intestinal transplant. The V and J genes are TRBV9 and TRBJ2-3, with no clear D. This TCR was recovered from a human patient who received an intestinal transplant, so some T cells may come from the graft donor. CDR3 sequence: CASSVALTAPTDTQYF. The CDR3, as DNA: TGTGCCAGCAGCGTAGCTCTGACTGCCCCCACAGATACGCAGTATTTT.